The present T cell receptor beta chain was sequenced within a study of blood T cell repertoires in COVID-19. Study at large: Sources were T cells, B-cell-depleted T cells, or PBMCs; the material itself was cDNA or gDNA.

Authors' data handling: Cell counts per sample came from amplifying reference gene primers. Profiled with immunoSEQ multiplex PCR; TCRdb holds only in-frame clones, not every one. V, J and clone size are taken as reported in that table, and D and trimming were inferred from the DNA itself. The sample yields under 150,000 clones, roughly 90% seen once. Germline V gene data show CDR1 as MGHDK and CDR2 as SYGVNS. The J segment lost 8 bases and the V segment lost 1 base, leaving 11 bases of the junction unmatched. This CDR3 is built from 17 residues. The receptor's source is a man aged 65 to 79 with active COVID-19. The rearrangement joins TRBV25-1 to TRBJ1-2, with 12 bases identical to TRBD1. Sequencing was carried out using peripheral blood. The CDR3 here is CASSESITGQGARGYTF. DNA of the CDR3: TGTGCCAGCAGTGAATCAATCACGGGACAGGGGGCGCGAGGCTACACCTTC.